This TCR beta chain appears in the sequencing data of a study of shared clonotypes between healthy human individuals. Naivety among CD8 cells was defined by CD45RO negativity and positive CCR7 selection, thereby excluding terminally differentiated effector memory CD45RA+ cells. Sorted-subset replicate PCRs used approximately 180 ng of genomic DNA. This amount corresponded to 33,000 or so T cell genomes. Produced via immunoSEQ multiplex PCR; TCRdb's table is partial and in-frame only. Found here are hundreds of thousands of clones, under 95% of them singletons; the top ten hold roughly 22%. CDR1 SEHNR and CDR2 FQNEAQ come from the germline V gene (reference sequence). Trimming took 3 bases from V and 2 from J; bases not matched to a gene: 7. The CDR3 is 16 residues long.

The sample consisted of naive CD8+ T cells sorted from blood. The clonotype was recovered from a man aged 25 to 45 in good health. V is TRBV7-9 and J is TRBJ2-3; 8 nucleotides match TRBD2. The CDR3 nucleotides are TGTGCCAGCAGCTTCATTACTAGCGGCTACACAGATACGCAGTATTTT. This sequence encodes CASSFITSGYTDTQYF.